The 8 T cell receptor beta chains below were found in one sample sequenced in a study of identical twins (dated by TCRdb to the mid-2010s). The library was prepared using 5' RACE. Sequenced using an Illumina HiSeq 2000. The public reads were reanalyzed by TCRdb: fastp trimming at Q25, MiXCR alignment, in-frame beta chains only. When rows share a CDR3 protein, they turn into one entry using the most common DNA and genes. This sample is represented by 350,000 or so distinct CDR3 sequences; roughly an eighth of them were singletons. The ten largest clones add up to around 6.9% of the sample. The same specimen was also included in a second study, on yellow fever vaccine responses in identical twins.

The sample taken for sequencing was CD8+ T cells sorted from blood. These receptors were collected from a woman between 18 and 30 years old in good health.

CDR3 loop: CASSEPLAGGPDTQYF. The CDR3, as DNA: TGTGCCAGCAGCGAACCACTAGCGGGAGGGCCAGATACGCAGTATTTT. The chain links TRBV9 to TRBJ2-3, with TRBD2 matching over 13 bases. CDR1 and CDR2 from the germline V gene are SGDLS and YYNGEE. The CDR3 consists of 16 residues. The junction had 5 bases not matched to a gene; V was cut back by 3 bases and J by 4 bases.

The chain employs TRBV29-1 and TRBJ2-1; the match to TRBD2 covers 7 bases. V dropped 4 bases and J dropped 4; count of bases not matched to a gene: 10. The germline V gene has CDR1 SQVTM and CDR2 ANQGSEA. The CDR3 length is 15 residues. The CDR3 bases are TGCAGCGTTGTCGAAACCGGGACTAATTACAATGAGCAGTTCTTC. Encoded protein: CSVVETGTNYNEQFF.

The chain uses TRBV2 and TRBJ2-4, with 7 positions matching TRBD2. The CDR3 sequence is 15 residues long. The V gene's germline CDR1 is SNHLY and CDR2 FYNNEI. The V gene end was trimmed by 2 bases and the J gene end by 15 bases; junction bases not matched to a gene: 16. CDR3 sequence reads: CASSENSRLDSGSYF. The DNA of the CDR3 is TGTGCCAGCAGTGAAAATTCACGACTCGATAGCGGGTCGTACTTC. Full variable domain (rest looked up from reference TRBV2 and TRBJ2-4): EPEVTQTPSHQVTQMGQEVILRCVPISNHLYFYWYRQILGQKVEFLVSFYNNEISEKSEIFDDQFSVERPDGSNFTLKIRSTKLEDSAMYFCASSENSRLDSGSYFGAGTRLSVL.

The rearrangement links TRBV12-3 or TRBV12-4 to TRBJ2-1; TRBD2 matches at 9 bases. CDR3 length equals 18 residues. The V gene end was trimmed by 5 bases and the J gene end by 5 bases; junction bases not matched to a gene: 16. The CDR3 is CASSPTAYPGLAHNEQFF. CDR3 DNA sequence: TGTGCCAGCAGTCCAACTGCCTATCCGGGACTAGCCCACAATGAGCAGTTCTTC.

This chain joins TRBV7-6 and TRBJ2-7; D may be TRBD2 (6 bases). The CDR3 sequence is 14 residues long. Germline V gene lookup returns CDR1 SGHVS and CDR2 FNYEAQ. The V gene lost 5 bases and the J gene lost 3 bases, with 14 bases spanning the gap. CDR3 residues: CASSPRLGDYEQYF. Written as DNA, the CDR3 is TGTGCCAGCAGCCCTAGACTAGGGGACTACGAGCAGTACTTC.

The CDR3 coding sequence is TGTGCCACCAGCAGAGAACGACAGGGGAGCAATGAGCAGTTCTTC. Protein sequence: CATSRERQGSNEQFF. The chain combines TRBV15 with TRBJ2-1; 8 bases align to TRBD1. The CDR3 is 15 residues long. J was trimmed by 6 bases and V by 0 bases; bases with no gene match: 4. Looked up from germline, CDR1 is LNHNV and CDR2 is YYDKDF (reference sequence).

This clonotype was counted between two and nine times. This CDR3 is CASSRTDSGELFF. The DNA of the CDR3 is TGTGCCAGCTCACGCACGGACTCCGGGGAGCTGTTTTTT. The chain links TRBV18 to TRBJ2-2; D is perhaps TRBD2 (5 bases). The CDR3 runs 13 residues. V was cut by 4 bases and J by 6 bases, with 9 bases left in between. Per germline, CDR1 KGHSH and CDR2 LQKENI.

This clonotype showed up many times. The chain combines TRBV4-1 with TRBJ2-7, with D unresolved. V lost 0 bases and J 4 bases, leaving 10 bases between the germline ends. Germline assignment: CDR1 MGHRA and CDR2 YSYEKL. The CDR3 has 14 residues. The CDR3 region is CASSQDTGSYEQYF. CDR3 nucleotide sequence: TGCGCCAGCAGCCAAGACACCGGCAGTTACGAGCAGTACTTC.